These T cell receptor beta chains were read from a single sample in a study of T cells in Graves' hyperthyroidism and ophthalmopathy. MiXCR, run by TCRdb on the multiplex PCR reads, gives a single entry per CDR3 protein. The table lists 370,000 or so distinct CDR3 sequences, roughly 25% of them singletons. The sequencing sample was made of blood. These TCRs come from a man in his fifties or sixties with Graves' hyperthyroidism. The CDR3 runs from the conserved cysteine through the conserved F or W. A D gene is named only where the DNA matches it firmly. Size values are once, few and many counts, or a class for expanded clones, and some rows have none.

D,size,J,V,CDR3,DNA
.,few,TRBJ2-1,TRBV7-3,CASSLFSGSYNEQFF,TGTGCCAGCAGCTTATTTTCCGGGAGCTACAATGAGCAGTTCTTC
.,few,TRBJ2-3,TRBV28,CASSPPRASTDTQYF,TGTGCCAGCAGCCCCCCTAGGGCTAGCACAGATACGCAGTATTTT
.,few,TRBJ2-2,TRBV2,CASNGLAGTGELFF,TGTGCCAGCAACGGGCTAGCTGGGACCGGGGAGCTGTTTTTT
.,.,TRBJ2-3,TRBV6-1,CASRKVPSTDTQYF,TGTGCCAGCAGAAAAGTCCCGAGCACAGATACGCAGTATTTT
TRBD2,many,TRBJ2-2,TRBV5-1,CASSSTGTMNTGELFF,TGCGCCAGCAGCTCTACCGGGACTATGAACACCGGGGAGCTGTTTTTT
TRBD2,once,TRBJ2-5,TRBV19,CASGLAGRETQYF,TGTGCCAGTGGTCTAGCGGGTCGGGAGACCCAGTACTTC
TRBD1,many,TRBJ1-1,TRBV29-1,CSVGTGSPEAFF,TGCAGCGTTGGGACAGGGTCCCCTGAAGCTTTCTTT
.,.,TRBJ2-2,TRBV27,CASSLQPTGYNGELFF,TGTGCCAGCAGTCTCCAGCCAACAGGGTATAACGGGGAGCTGTTTTTT
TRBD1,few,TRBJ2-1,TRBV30,CAWSELMTGSSYNEQFF,TGTGCCTGGAGTGAGTTGATGACAGGGAGCTCCTACAATGAGCAGTTCTTC
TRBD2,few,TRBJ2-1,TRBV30,CAWEQGRLAGVTEQFF,TGTGCCTGGGAACAGGGTAGGCTAGCGGGGGTCACTGAGCAGTTCTTC
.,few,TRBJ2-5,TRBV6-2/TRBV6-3,CASSYSRAGAKETQYF,TGTGCCAGCAGTTACTCGAGGGCAGGGGCCAAAGAGACCCAGTACTTC
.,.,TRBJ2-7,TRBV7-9,CASSLNVGRRAYEQYF,TGTGCCAGCAGCCTAAACGTTGGACGGAGAGCCTACGAGCAGTACTTC
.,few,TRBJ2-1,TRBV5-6,CASTWTGYNEQFF,TGTGCCAGCACCTGGACTGGTTACAATGAGCAGTTCTTC
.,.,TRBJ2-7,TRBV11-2,CASSPRVAKPYEQYF,TGTGCCAGCAGCCCCAGGGTAGCGAAACCCTACGAGCAGTACTTC
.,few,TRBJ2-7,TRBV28,CASSRVGVSYEQYF,TGTGCCAGCAGTCGGGTGGGGGTATCCTACGAGCAGTACTTC
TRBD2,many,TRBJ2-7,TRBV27,CASSSASGRSYEQYF,TGTGCCAGCAGTTCGGCTAGCGGGAGATCCTACGAGCAGTACTTC
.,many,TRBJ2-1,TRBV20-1,CSARRLDEQFF,TGCAGTGCTAGACGGCTTGACGAGCAGTTCTTC
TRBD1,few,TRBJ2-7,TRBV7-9,CASSLVIGTGVNEQYF,TGTGCCAGCAGCTTAGTTATCGGGACAGGGGTCAACGAGCAGTACTTC
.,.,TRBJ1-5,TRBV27,CASSPLAGERDQPQHF,TGTGCCAGCAGTCCCTTGGCAGGGGAACGAGATCAGCCCCAGCATTTT
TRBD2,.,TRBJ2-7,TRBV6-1,CASSEVVLAGGNEQYF,TGTGCCAGCAGTGAAGTGGTACTAGCGGGCGGGAACGAGCAGTACTTC
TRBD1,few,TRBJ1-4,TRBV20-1,CSASEGQGSEKLFF,TGCAGTGCTAGCGAGGGACAGGGGTCTGAAAAACTGTTTTTT
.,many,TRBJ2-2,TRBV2,CASGGRGAGELFF,TGTGCCAGCGGAGGACGTGGGGCCGGGGAGCTGTTTTTT
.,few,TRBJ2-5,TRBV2,CASIRGLQETQYF,TGTGCCAGCATCAGGGGTTTACAAGAGACCCAGTACTTC
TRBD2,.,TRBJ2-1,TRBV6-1,CASGVIGRGRGNEQFF,TGTGCCAGCGGGGTCATCGGGAGGGGAAGAGGCAATGAGCAGTTCTTC
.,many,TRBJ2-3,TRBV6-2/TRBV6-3,CASRDRSPGTDTQYF,TGTGCCAGCAGGGACAGATCCCCTGGCACAGATACGCAGTATTTT
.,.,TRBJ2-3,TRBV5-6,CASSLDSGEDTQYF,TGTGCCAGCAGCTTGGATAGCGGAGAAGATACGCAGTATTTT
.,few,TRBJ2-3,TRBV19,CASSISGRTDTQYF,TGTGCCAGTAGTATCTCCGGGCGCACAGATACGCAGTATTTT
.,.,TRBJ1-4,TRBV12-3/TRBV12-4,CASSLLGLAGEKLFF,TGTGCCAGCAGCCTCTTGGGGTTGGCGGGGGAAAAACTGTTTTTT
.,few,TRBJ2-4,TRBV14,CASSQELGTNIQYF,TGTGCCAGCAGCCAAGAACTGGGGACGAACATTCAGTACTTC
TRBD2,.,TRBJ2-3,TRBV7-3,CASSWGGRDTQYF,TGTGCCAGCAGCTGGGGGGGGAGAGATACGCAGTATTTT
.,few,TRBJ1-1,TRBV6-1,CASKAGGRGVKAFF,TGTGCCAGCAAGGCCGGGGGCAGGGGTGTCAAAGCTTTCTTT
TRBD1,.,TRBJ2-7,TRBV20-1,CSASHRDRDHEQYF,TGCAGTGCTAGCCACCGGGACAGGGACCACGAGCAGTACTTC
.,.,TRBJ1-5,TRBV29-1,CSVGTDGPQHF,TGCAGCGTAGGGACCGATGGACCCCAGCATTTT
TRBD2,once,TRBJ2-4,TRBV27,CASSSRLAGGNIQYF,TGTGCCAGCAGTTCCCGGCTAGCGGGAGGGAACATTCAGTACTTC
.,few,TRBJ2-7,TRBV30,CAWSTRTSYEQYF,TGTGCCTGGAGTACTAGGACCTCCTACGAGCAGTACTTC
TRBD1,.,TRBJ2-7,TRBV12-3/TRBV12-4,CASSRQGAHYEQYF,TGTGCCAGCAGTCGACAGGGGGCACACTACGAGCAGTACTTC
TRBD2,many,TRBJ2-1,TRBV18,CASSLGGSGYNEQFF,TGTGCCAGCTCACTGGGCGGGAGTGGCTACAATGAGCAGTTCTTC
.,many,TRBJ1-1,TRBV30,CAWSGTRGDTEAFF,TGTGCCTGGAGTGGGACAAGGGGGGACACTGAAGCTTTCTTT
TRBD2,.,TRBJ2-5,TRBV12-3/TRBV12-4,CASSLGVGLAGGFGETQYF,TGTGCCAGCAGTTTAGGGGTTGGACTAGCGGGAGGTTTCGGGGAGACCCAGTACTTC
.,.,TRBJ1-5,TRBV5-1,CASSLKIEGNQPQHF,TGCGCCAGCAGCTTGAAAATAGAGGGCAATCAGCCCCAGCATTTT
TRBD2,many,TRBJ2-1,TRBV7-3,CASGRANEQFF,TGTGCCAGCGGGAGGGCCAATGAGCAGTTCTTC
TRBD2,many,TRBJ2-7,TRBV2,CASSELGTSGTEQYF,TGTGCCAGCAGTGAACTTGGGACTAGCGGTACGGAGCAGTACTTC
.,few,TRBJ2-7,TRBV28,CASSLLGREQYF,TGTGCCAGCAGTTTATTGGGACGGGAGCAGTACTTC
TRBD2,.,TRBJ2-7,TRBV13,CASSWGRASGSYEQYF,TGTGCCAGCAGCTGGGGGAGGGCTAGCGGGAGTTACGAGCAGTACTTC
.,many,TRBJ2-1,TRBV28,CASSSSNEQFF,TGTGCCAGCAGTTCGAGCAATGAGCAGTTCTTC
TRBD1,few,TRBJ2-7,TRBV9,CASSVSGDSDYEQYF,TGTGCCAGCAGCGTTAGTGGGGACAGCGACTACGAGCAGTACTTC
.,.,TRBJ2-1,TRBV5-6,CASSLGQENNEQFF,TGTGCCAGCAGCTTGGGACAGGAAAACAATGAGCAGTTCTTC
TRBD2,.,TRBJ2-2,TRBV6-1,CASRTSGRGTGELFF,TGTGCCAGCAGAACTAGCGGGAGGGGCACCGGGGAGCTGTTTTTT